This TCR beta chain was identified during a study of blood T cell repertoires in COVID-19 (dated by TCRdb to about 2020). About the investigation overall: Samples from collaborators originated in the United States, Italy and Spain and spanned both the acute and convalescent phases of COVID-19. Samples came from the ongoing ImmuneRACE study (first 160 participants) plus 1,254 subjects from 6 global collaborators. Deeply sampled blood TCRbeta repertoires from subjects exposed to, actively infected with, or recovered from COVID-19 were included in the dataset. Where HLA class I and class II types were available, the types were taken from metadata supplied by the sample provider, not from assay-based typing. The prospective study material was composed of cDNA or gDNA derived from T cells, B-cell-depleted T cells, or PBMCs. The repertoires were made available in a free public database intended to serve as a resource for research on the immune response to SARS-CoV-2. Nearly every sample came with metadata listing a de-identified subject ID, COVID-19 status, age in years and sex. Broad study findings and their caveats: Clinical and demographic metadata were provided uncurated, with the amount varying by source and participant.

TCRbeta CDR3 regions were amplified from genomic DNA by means of the immunoSEQ Assay, a bias-controlled multiplex PCR. The authors' pipeline ran thus. The number of nucleated cells in each sample was estimated from the amplification of reference gene primers within the assay. Sequence reads were collapsed and filtered to measure the absolute abundance of every unique TCRbeta CDR3 rearrangement. Productive Simpson clonality was computed per sample as the square root of Simpson's diversity index over productive rearrangements. The table was pulled from immuneACCESS by TCRdb, which kept in-frame rearrangements only. Such tables lose some clones; where checked, under half of the loss comes from unresolved V genes, and the rest has no known cause. V and J calls and clone size are as listed in that table; D and trimming were resolved from the DNA. The table for this sample lists 50,000 to 85,000 clones; 90% to 95% of them were counted only once. The leading ten clones occupy 7.3% of the sample.

This clone was found once. The specificity of this receptor is unknown. Base qualities are not at hand, and no much larger clone is one base apart. Collaborating institutions collected whole blood in K2EDTA tubes following their own protocols. For TCRbeta analysis, collaborators shipped samples in one of three forms: frozen whole blood, isolated PBMCs, or DNA extracted from either of those sample types. The sample consisted of peripheral blood. This clonotype was sampled from a human donor in a cohort sampled during active COVID-19.

The CDR3 sequence is CASSYLAGGAKNIQYF. The sequence in DNA is TGTGCCAGCAGTTATCTTGCGGGAGGAGCCAAAAACATTCAGTACTTC. Recombination connected TRBV6-5 to TRBJ2-4; TRBD2 fits 8 bases in the junction. Its CDR3 holds 16 amino acids, cysteine through phenylalanine. Only the CDR3 part of the read is kept: 48 bases, read in frame from the first base. CDR1 MNHEY and CDR2 SVGAGI were looked up in the germline V gene. From V the trimming removes 3 bases and from J it removes 0 bases, while the gene matches leave 4 bases of the junction unaccounted for.